These T cell receptor beta chains were read from a single sample in a study of blood T cell repertoires in COVID-19. The assay was immunoSEQ multiplex PCR, and TCRdb's table has in-frame clones only and misses some. This sample carries roughly 300,000 clones, about 89% of them seen once, and the ten largest clones take roughly 7.1%. The material sequenced was peripheral blood. These receptors came from a woman between 45 and 65 years old who had recovered from COVID-19. Each CDR3 is given with its conserved first and last residue. The D gene is left open where the match is weak. Only part of the rows carry a size: once, few, many, or a class if the clone is expanded.

>-|TRBV10-3|TRBJ1-1|-
CAISATTGGNTEAFF
TGTGCCATCAGTGCCACCACCGGGGGGAACACTGAAGCTTTCTTT
>TRBD2|TRBV6-2/TRBV6-3|TRBJ2-3|-
CASSYQRGGITDTQYF
TGTGCCAGCAGTTATCAGCGGGGAGGGATCACAGATACGCAGTATTTT
>-|TRBV30|TRBJ1-3|few
CAWSVAGYGNTIYF
TGTGCCTGGAGCGTCGCAGGCTATGGAAACACCATATATTTT
>-|TRBV18|TRBJ1-2|-
CASSPEGNYGYTF
TGTGCCAGCTCACCAGAGGGAAACTATGGCTACACCTTC
>TRBD2|TRBV7-2|TRBJ2-3|-
CASSRELAGGTDTQYF
TGTGCCAGCAGCCGGGAACTAGCGGGGGGCACAGATACGCAGTATTTT
>-|TRBV28|TRBJ1-1|-
CASRSRGNTEAFF
TGTGCCAGCAGAAGTAGGGGTAACACTGAAGCTTTCTTT
>TRBD1|TRBV3-1/TRBV3-2|TRBJ2-1|-
CASLAGQGSHEQFF
TGTGCCAGCTTGGCGGGACAGGGTTCCCATGAGCAGTTCTTC
>-|TRBV29-1|TRBJ2-1|-
CSGDSHNEQFF
TGCAGCGGCGACAGCCACAATGAGCAGTTCTTC
>-|TRBV29-1|TRBJ2-5|-
CSAIPPEETQYF
TGCAGCGCCATCCCGCCGGAAGAGACCCAGTACTTC
>TRBD1|TRBV30|TRBJ1-2|-
CAWSSPRTGSNYGYTF
TGTGCCTGGAGTTCCCCTCGGACAGGTTCTAACTATGGCTACACCTTC
>TRBD2|TRBV10-2|TRBJ2-3|-
CASRPSGRSDTQYF
TGCGCCAGCAGGCCTAGCGGGAGGTCTGATACGCAGTATTTT
>-|TRBV18|TRBJ2-5|-
CASSPTQETQYF
TGTGCCAGCTCACCCACTCAAGAGACCCAGTACTTC
>-|TRBV21-1|TRBJ2-3|few
CASSKPSGGADTQYF
TGTGCCAGCAGCAAACCTAGCGGGGGCGCAGATACGCAGTATTTT
>TRBD2|TRBV4-3|TRBJ2-1|-
CASSLGLAGVNEQFF
TGCGCCAGCAGCCTGGGACTAGCGGGAGTGAATGAGCAGTTCTTC
>TRBD1|TRBV2|TRBJ1-4|-
CASRGQGAREKLFF
TGTGCCAGCAGAGGACAGGGGGCAAGGGAAAAACTGTTTTTT
>-|TRBV30|TRBJ2-5|-
CAWSGGLVETQYF
TGTGCCTGGAGTGGGGGGCTGGTCGAGACCCAGTACTTC
>TRBD1|TRBV4-3|TRBJ2-7|-
CASSQGTGTYEQYF
TGCGCCAGCAGCCAAGGGACAGGGACCTACGAGCAGTACTTC
>TRBD2|TRBV28|TRBJ2-3|once
CASSIVTSGSRNTQYF
TGTGCCAGCAGTATAGTGACTAGCGGGAGTCGAAATACGCAGTATTTT
>TRBD1|TRBV28|TRBJ2-7|-
CASSSLFRTGIRLGEQYF
TGTGCCAGCAGTTCCCTATTCAGGACAGGTATCCGGTTGGGGGAGCAGTACTTC
>-|TRBV6-2/TRBV6-3|TRBJ1-1|few
CASSYLPGRNTEAFF
TGTGCCAGCAGTTATCTTCCGGGGAGGAACACTGAAGCTTTCTTT
>TRBD1|TRBV30|TRBJ1-6|-
CAWKVTGGNSPLHF
TGTGCCTGGAAGGTGACAGGGGGAAATTCACCCCTCCACTTT
>TRBD1|TRBV28|TRBJ1-6|-
CASSPFGQDGSPLHF
TGTGCCAGCAGTCCCTTCGGACAGGATGGTTCACCCCTCCACTTT
>TRBD1|TRBV5-6|TRBJ2-7|once
CASSPSRTGTYEQYF
TGTGCCAGCAGCCCTAGTCGGACAGGAACCTACGAGCAGTACTTC
>-|TRBV6-5|TRBJ1-1|-
CASSYRGMNTEAFF
TGTGCCAGCAGTTACCGGGGGATGAACACTGAAGCTTTCTTT
>-|TRBV10-3|TRBJ1-6|-
CAISEIPKGTGIGPLHF
TGTGCCATCAGTGAGATCCCTAAGGGTACAGGAATAGGACCCCTCCACTTT
>-|TRBV5-1|TRBJ2-3|-
CASSSGQRTDTQYF
TGCGCCAGCAGTTCTGGACAGCGCACAGATACGCAGTATTTT
>-|TRBV20-1|TRBJ2-1|once
CSLPFYNEQFF
TGCAGTCTCCCTTTCTACAATGAGCAGTTCTTC
>-|TRBV6-6|TRBJ1-2|-
CASKEAGFGYTF
TGTGCCAGCAAAGAGGCGGGGTTTGGCTACACCTTC
>-|TRBV24-1|TRBJ2-5|-
CATRSRDYQETQYF
TGTGCCACCAGGAGTAGAGATTACCAAGAGACCCAGTACTTC
>-|TRBV18|TRBJ2-5|-
CASSPRVRSGETQYF
TGTGCCAGCTCACCACGCGTTAGGTCGGGTGAGACCCAGTACTTC
>-|TRBV3-1/TRBV3-2|TRBJ2-7|-
CASSQSVRAGTYEQYF
TGTGCCAGCAGCCAATCGGTGCGGGCGGGCACCTACGAGCAGTACTTC
>TRBD1|TRBV10-1|TRBJ2-7|-
CASSGPGQEAYEQYF
TGCGCCAGCAGTGGGCCGGGACAGGAGGCCTACGAGCAGTACTTC
>-|TRBV5-1|TRBJ2-3|-
CASRGGGSFTDTQYF
TGCGCCAGCAGGGGCGGCGGGTCCTTCACAGATACGCAGTATTTT
>TRBD2|TRBV5-1|TRBJ2-1|-
CASSLVAGAPNEQFF
TGCGCCAGCAGCTTGGTAGCGGGGGCCCCCAATGAGCAGTTCTTC
>-|TRBV5-4|TRBJ1-3|-
CASSLGGISGNTIYF
TGTGCCAGCAGCTTGGGAGGGATCTCTGGAAACACCATATATTTT